The clone carrying this TCR beta chain is classed as medium-sized. Its target is unknown. The data were taken from a study of tumor and adjacent non-tumor tissue in lung cancer. Turning to the study itself: The patients, about nine men and roughly 5 women, were roughly 31 to 85 with stage I to III disease.

Three rounds of nested PCR, following a modified ARM-PCR protocol, produced the TCRbeta library. Each CDR3 protein is one row after TCRdb ran MiXCR on the multiplex PCR reads. The sample yields over 100,000 distinct CDR3 sequences, 60% to 65% seen once. RNA was extracted from bulk tissue without any cell sorting. This non-tumor lung sample came from over 3 cm beyond the tumor edge. The study, taken as a whole, reports: Shorter survival was associated with higher TCR diversity in tumors.

This sequence originates from a man aged 55-75 years with non-small cell lung cancer. Input material: distant non-tumor lung tissue.

The CDR3 spells CASSYSGGTGNSPLHF. The CDR3 DNA sequence: TGTGCCAGCAGTTACTCGGGGGGGACCGGCAATTCACCCCTCCACTTT. This rearrangement joins TRBV6-5 to TRBJ1-6, with D maybe TRBD1 (5 bases). CDR1 MNHEY and CDR2 SVGAGI come from the germline V gene. V was shortened by 0 bases and J by 7 bases, with 13 bases between the two germline ends. CDR3 size: 16 residues.